This T cell receptor beta chain was sequenced for a study of OX40 agonist ivuxolimab in advanced cancers. About the full investigation: Ivuxolimab was an agonistic, fully human IgG2 monoclonal antibody directed against OX40 (CD134), a costimulatory receptor. Peripheral TCRbeta sequencing was intended to test whether TCR sequence diversity was altered and clonal T-cell expansion was caused by ivuxolimab. In the dose-escalation cohort, over 65% of patients were male, and the mean age was approximately 55 years, with a range of roughly 20 to 80. The paper reports the monotherapy dose-escalation portion (N ≈ 50 patients) of the phase I ivuxolimab trial. Intravenous ivuxolimab was administered to patients every 2 weeks at six dose levels: 0.01, 0.1, 0.3, 1.5, 3 and 10 mg/kg. Three dose-escalation patients achieved partial responses, one with hepatocellular carcinoma and two with cutaneous melanoma. Prior anti-PD-1, anti-PD-L1 or anti-CTLA-4 therapy was permitted, and 30% to 50% of dose-escalation patients had received checkpoint inhibitors. Of the roughly 51 patients in dose escalation, 19 had hepatocellular carcinoma, some 15 had melanoma, 9 had renal cell carcinoma and 9 had head and neck cancer.

The trial excluded patients who had a history of autoimmune disease or who were on systemic immunosuppression. Peripheral blood for TCR sequencing was collected from all dose cohorts at baseline, on cycle 4 day 1, and on cycle 7 day 1. Samples were obtained from an open-label, multicenter, first-in-human phase I dose-escalation trial of ivuxolimab. Adults with locally advanced or metastatic head and neck squamous cell, hepatocellular, melanoma or renal cell carcinoma were enrolled in the trial. CD4+ and CD8+ T cells were sorted separately from peripheral blood before TCR sequencing. Broader findings and caveats from the paper: Antigen specificity was not determined for the clonally expanded peripheral T cells. After ivuxolimab, CD8+ T cells had more expanded clones than CD4+ T cells on average. In the 0.1-3.0 mg/kg groups, partial responders had among the lowest normalized peripheral clonal expansion, particularly in CD8+ T cells. At doses from 0.1 to 3.0 mg/kg, clonal expansion was seen in both CD4+ and CD8+ blood T cells between baseline and week 6. Low levels of normalized T-cell clonal expansion were also seen in some patients who did not respond.

For sequencing of the TCRbeta CDR3 region, genomic DNA was extracted from the sorted cells. The immunoSEQ Assay was used for sequencing of TCRbeta CDR3 regions. Sourced from immuneACCESS, this table was stored by TCRdb with only in-frame sequences that have V and J called. A share of the clones is absent; for the studies checked, an unresolved V gene accounts for under half, and the remainder has no known explanation. Present in this sample are some 90,000 clones, approximately 90% of which were seen just once. Less than 0.35% of the sample rests with the top ten. The germline V gene supplies CDR1 KGHSH and CDR2 LQKENI. Here V drops 3 bases and J drops 6 bases, and the junction holds 5 bases not matched to any gene. The CDR3 goes from the cysteine to the phenylalanine over 14 residues. Just the 42-base CDR3 DNA is kept, in frame starting at base 1. As regards this clone: The antigen it recognizes is unknown. Nothing much larger sits one base from this clone, and base qualities are not available.

Sequences were derived from CD4+ or CD8+ T cells sorted from blood, sampled in a trial of the OX40 agonist ivuxolimab. This clonotype was sampled from an adult with an advanced solid tumor such as melanoma, head and neck, liver or kidney cancer. The chain employs TRBV18 and TRBJ1-2; 9 bases in the middle match TRBD1. The DNA sequence reads TGTGCCAGCTCACCCCGGGACAGGGACCATGGCTACACCTTC. It is translated as CASSPRDRDHGYTF.